This T cell receptor (beta chain) was documented in a study of response to subunit inactivated influenza vaccine. Study observations and caveats: The authors suggested that every seasonal influenza vaccination recruits few new T cells.

This clonotype was detected a few times. The antigen is undetermined. TCRdb called the RT-PCR reads again in MiXCR, with one record for every CDR3 protein. The table has about 500,000 distinct CDR3 sequences, over 10% seen once. The CDR3 length is 15 residues. CDR1 and CDR2 from the germline V gene are KGHDR and SFDVKD. The V end lost 10 bases, the J end lost 10 bases, and 26 bases lay between the germline ends. The source was PBMCs from blood, collected roughly 45 days after vaccination. The chain carries TRBV24-1 and TRBJ2-3, with D tentatively TRBD2 (6 bases). The receptor was isolated from a man aged 50 to 60 who received an inactivated influenza vaccine. The CDR3 region is CATEKGPGLQIAQYF. The CDR3 bases are TGTGCCACTGAAAAGGGACCGGGACTTCAGATTGCGCAGTATTTT.